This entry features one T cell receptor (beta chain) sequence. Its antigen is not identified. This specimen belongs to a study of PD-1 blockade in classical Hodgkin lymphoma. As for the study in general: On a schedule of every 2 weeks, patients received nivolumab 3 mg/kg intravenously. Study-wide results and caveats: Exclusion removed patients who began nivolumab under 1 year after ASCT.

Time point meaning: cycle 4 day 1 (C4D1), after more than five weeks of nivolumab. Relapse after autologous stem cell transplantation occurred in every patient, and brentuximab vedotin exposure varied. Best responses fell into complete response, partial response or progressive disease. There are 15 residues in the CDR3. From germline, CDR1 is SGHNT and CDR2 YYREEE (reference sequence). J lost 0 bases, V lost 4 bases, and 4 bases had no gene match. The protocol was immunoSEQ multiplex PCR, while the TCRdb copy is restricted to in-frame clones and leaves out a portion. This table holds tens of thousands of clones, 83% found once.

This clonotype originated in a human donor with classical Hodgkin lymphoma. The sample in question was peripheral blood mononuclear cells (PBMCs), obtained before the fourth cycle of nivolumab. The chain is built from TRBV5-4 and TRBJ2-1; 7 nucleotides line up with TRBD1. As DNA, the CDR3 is TGTGCCAGCAGCACCCGGGACAGCTCCTACAATGAGCAGTTCTTC. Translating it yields CASSTRDSSYNEQFF. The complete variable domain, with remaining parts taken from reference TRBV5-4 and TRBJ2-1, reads ETGVTQSPTHLIKTRGQQVTLRCSSQSGHNTVSWYQQALGQGPQFIFQYYREEENGRGNFPPRFSGLQFPNYSSELNVNALELDDSALYLCASSTRDSSYNEQFFGPGTRLTVL.